The sequence of this T cell receptor (beta chain) was determined in a study of neoadjuvant anti-PD-1 for oral cavity cancer. Overall study context: Non-progressing patients received a fourth nivolumab dose near day 43, then surgery on days 50-56.

Most PBMC samples had 450 to 500 ng input DNA in six replicates. Profiled with immunoSEQ multiplex PCR; TCRdb holds only in-frame clones, not every one. The table includes about 8,000 clones, roughly 70% detected once. As for time point: after neoadjuvant nivolumab, at surgical resection. This clone was seen more than once but under ten times. What it binds is unknown. J was trimmed by 9 bases and V by 7 bases; bases with no gene match: 1. The CDR3 length is 12 residues. Germline V gene sequence: CDR1 LNHDA, CDR2 SQIVND (reference sequence). General study findings and limits: Pretreatment Treg/Th17 ratio correlated inversely with post-treatment tumor clonality.

The sample here was PBMCs, taken after nivolumab (anti-PD-1) treatment. This receptor was identified in a person aged 35-80 years with oral cavity squamous cell carcinoma. V and J are TRBV19 and TRBJ1-6; TRBD1 matches 9 bases. The CDR3 coding sequence is TGTGCCAGTATGACAGGGGGTTCACCCCTCCACTTT. This sequence encodes CASMTGGSPLHF.